This T cell receptor beta chain was sequenced for a study of cytomegalovirus exposure and HLA in healthy donors. Germline assignment: CDR1 SQVTM and CDR2 ANQGSEA. Trimming took off 3 bases at V and 8 bases at J, with 4 bases between the two ends. The CDR3 extends over 9 amino acids. A word on this clone: Its specificity is not known.

Primers: 60 Vbeta forward and 13 Jbeta reverse. TCRdb's table, derived via immunoSEQ multiplex PCR, lists solely in-frame clones and lacks some. The sample has about 130,000 clones, around 69% seen once. Overall study findings and caveats: According to reports, the classifier identified cytomegalovirus status with high specificity and sensitivity. Sequences of the TCR beta chain were said to predict the HLA-A and HLA-B alleles of most subjects accurately.

V is TRBV29-1 and J is TRBJ1-2; D call uncertain. Sequenced material: PBMCs. The TCR sequence derives from a human donor in good health. The CDR3 DNA sequence: TGCAGCGTTGAGGAGGGCTACACCTTC. It codes for CSVEEGYTF.